These 11 T cell receptor beta chains share one sample of origin, sequenced in a study of lymphopenia after photon versus proton radiotherapy. Clones were read by immunoSEQ multiplex PCR, and TCRdb kept only the in-frame ones, dropping some. The data hold more than 15,000 clones, with about nine tenths observed a single time. The sequences come from peripheral blood, collected from a patient treated with photon-based radiotherapy. These receptor sequences come from a man aged 60 to 69 with pancreatic cancer.

The rearrangement joins TRBV6-5 to TRBJ1-5; no clear D. In germline, CDR1 is MNHEY, CDR2 SVGAGI. The V and J ends lost 7 bases and 0 bases respectively, with 7 bases between them. This CDR3 region has 13 residues. The DNA of the CDR3 is TGTGCCAGCACGCGGGCTAGCAATCAGCCCCAGCATTTT. Translated, it gives CASTRASNQPQHF.

The genes are TRBV6-6 and TRBJ1-3; TRBD1 is a possible D gene (6 bases). V lost 6 bases and J 8 bases, leaving 17 bases between the germline ends. The CDR3 has 14 amino acids. Looked up from germline, CDR1 is MNHNY and CDR2 is SVGAGI (reference sequence). The CDR3 DNA follows: TGTGCCAGCAGCCGGTTGCAGGGGCGCGACACCATATATTTT. Translated, it gives CASSRLQGRDTIYF.

The rearrangement links TRBV2 to TRBJ1-5; 10 bases align to TRBD1. This CDR3 spans 14 amino acids. J gave up 6 bases and V 5 bases, and 4 bases lay outside the gene matches. The germline V gene has CDR1 SNHLY and CDR2 FYNNEI. The CDR3, as DNA: TGTGCCAGCAGTAGACAGGGGGCGGGTCAGCCCCAGCATTTT. Its protein is CASSRQGAGQPQHF.

This clone was counted between two and nine times. The rearrangement uses TRBV18 and TRBJ2-7; D remains ambiguous. The ends were cut back, 3 bases at V and 1 base at J, with 7 bases in the middle. Germline V gene sequence: CDR1 KGHSH, CDR2 LQKENI. The CDR3 is made up of 13 amino acids. The CDR3 here is CASSPATSYEQYF. CDR3 DNA: TGTGCCAGCTCACCGGCGACATCCTACGAGCAGTACTTC.

The chain uses TRBV19 and TRBJ2-5, with D perhaps TRBD1 or TRBD2 (5 bases each). CDR1 is LNHDA and CDR2 is SQIVND in the germline V gene (reference sequence). Trimming removed 6 bases at V and 5 bases at J, with 16 bases between. This CDR3 spans 14 amino acids. CDR3 in DNA: TGTGCCAGTAGCCTTCGGGACGGATCGGAGACCCAGTACTTC. This codes for CASSLRDGSETQYF.

This clone is a singleton in its sample. V and J are TRBV5-1 and TRBJ2-7, with D maybe TRBD1 (5 bases). This CDR3 contains 15 residues. Germline V gene data show CDR1 as SGHRS and CDR2 as YFSETQ. V lost 0 bases and J 4 bases, leaving 14 bases between the germline ends. The CDR3 bases are TGCGCCAGCAGCTTGGGTGACAGCTCTATTTACGAGCAGTACTTC. Protein sequence: CASSLGDSSIYEQYF.

V gene TRBV27 combines with J gene TRBJ2-6; D is unclear. V was shortened by 3 bases and J by 0 bases, with 9 bases between the two germline ends. CDR1 and CDR2 (germline): MNHEY, SMNVEV (reference sequence). This CDR3 is built from 16 residues. In nucleotides, the CDR3 is TGTGCCAGCAGTTTCGGAGTTAGCTCTGGGGCCAACGTCCTGACTTTC. Protein: CASSFGVSSGANVLTF. Complete variable domain (other parts from reference TRBV27 and TRBJ2-6): EAQVTQNPRYLITVTGKKLTVTCSQNMNHEYMSWYRQDPGLGLRQIYYSMNVEVTDKGDVPEGYKVSRKEKRNFPLILESPSPNQTSLYFCASSFGVSSGANVLTFGAGSRLTVL.

V gene TRBV5-4 combines with J gene TRBJ2-3; TRBD2 agrees at 14 bases. This CDR3 has 18 residues. The V segment lost 2 bases and the J segment 0 bases; nucleotides outside the gene matches: 5. Germline CDR1 and CDR2: SGHNT and YYREEE (reference sequence). The CDR3 region is CASSFGTSGGQSTDTQYF. CDR3 nucleotide sequence: TGTGCCAGCAGCTTCGGGACTAGCGGGGGCCAGAGCACAGATACGCAGTATTTT.

This chain links TRBV25-1 with TRBJ1-2, with a tentative D call TRBD1 (5 bases). CDR1 and CDR2 (germline): MGHDK, SYGVNS. Deletions cut 4 bases from V and 5 bases from J, with 17 bases between. The CDR3 has 15 amino acids. Here the CDR3 reads CASSARTWGAYGYTF. The DNA for the CDR3 is TGTGCCAGCAGTGCCAGGACCTGGGGCGCATATGGCTACACCTTC.

V gene TRBV18 combines with J gene TRBJ2-5, with D possibly matching TRBD2 (5 bases). The V gene's germline CDR1 is KGHSH and CDR2 LQKENI. The CDR3 runs to 13 residues. V lost 3 bases, J lost 2 bases, and 7 bases lay in between. The DNA for the CDR3 is TGTGCCAGCTCACCTCGCGGGCAAGAGACCCAGTACTTC. Amino acids: CASSPRGQETQYF. Full variable domain (outside the CDR3, taken from reference TRBV18 and TRBJ2-5): NAGVMQNPRHLVRRRGQEARLRCSPMKGHSHVYWYRQLPEEGLKFMVYLQKENIIDESGMPKERFSAEFPKEGPSILRIQQVVRGDSAAYFCASSPRGQETQYFGPGTRLLVL.

V usage is TRBV11-3 and J usage is TRBJ1-1, with D perhaps matching TRBD1 (5 bases). Trimming took off 0 bases at V and 4 bases at J, with 9 bases between the two ends. Germline CDR1 and CDR2: SGHNT and YENEEA. This CDR3 region has 14 residues. This CDR3 reads CASSLDPGFTEAFF. The CDR3 DNA reads TGTGCCAGCAGCTTAGATCCAGGGTTCACTGAAGCTTTCTTT.